The 8 T cell receptor beta chains given below trace back to one sample, sequenced in a study of regulatory T cells in long-lasting Graves disease. The time point denotes: newly diagnosed GD, antithyroid drugs for less than 3 months. After RNA was extracted from PBMCs, the TCR library was made from it. iRepertoire HTBI primers and Arm-PCR of CDR3 regions built TCR beta libraries. Each CDR3 protein gets one entry after TCRdb re-called the multiplex PCR reads with MiXCR. The sample carries about 530,000 distinct CDR3 sequences, 15% to 20% recorded once. The sample was also linked to a second study, of T cells in Graves' hyperthyroidism and ophthalmopathy.

The sample was peripheral blood mononuclear cells (PBMCs), taken at new diagnosis, from a patient treated with antithyroid drugs. These receptors were taken from a woman aged 35-60 years with Graves disease.

This clonotype occurred many times. V and J are TRBV15 and TRBJ1-1; 9 positions agree with TRBD1. CDR1 is LNHNV, CDR2 YYDKDF, per germline (reference sequence). This CDR3 is 15 amino acids long. The trim removed 5 bases at V and 5 bases at J, leaving 9 bases unmatched. In DNA form, the CDR3 reads TGTGCCACCAGCGTGGACAGGGGAATAAATACTGAAGCTTTCTTT. The encoded protein is CATSVDRGINTEAFF. Complete variable domain (other parts from reference TRBV15 and TRBJ1-1): DAMVIQNPRYQVTQFGKPVTLSCSQTLNHNVMYWYQQKSSQAPKLLFHYYDKDFNNEADTPDNFQSRRPNTSFCFLDIRSPGLGDTAMYLCATSVDRGINTEAFFGQGTRLTVV.

This clonotype appeared many times. J is TRBJ2-7 and V is TRBV20-1; 7 positions agree with TRBD1. The J segment lost 4 bases and the V segment lost 4 bases, leaving 10 bases of the junction unmatched. This CDR3 has 14 amino acids. The germline CDR1 and CDR2 sequences are DFQATT and SNEGSKA (reference sequence). The CDR3 loop is CSANVQGRLYEQYF. The CDR3 DNA reads TGCAGTGCTAACGTACAGGGGCGTTTGTACGAGCAGTACTTC.

In the case of this clonotype: Just one base apart from a much larger clone, this may be a read error. V usage is TRBV7-6 and J usage is TRBJ2-2; 9 bases fit TRBD2. The V and J ends lost 5 bases and 6 bases, in that order; junction bases with no gene match: 7. The CDR3 length is 15 residues. CDR1 is SGHVS, CDR2 FNYEAQ, per germline. The CDR3 loop is CASSPGTSLPGELFF. As DNA, the CDR3 is TGTGCCAGCAGCCCCGGGACTAGCCTCCCCGGGGAGCTGTTTTTT.

In this sample, this clonotype turned up many times. The chain recombines TRBV3-1 with TRBJ1-1; no definite D call. The length of the CDR3 is 14 residues. Per germline, CDR1 LGHDT and CDR2 YNNKEL (reference sequence). V lost 0 bases and J lost 3, with 8 bases in between. The CDR3 is CASSQDQWDTEAFF. CDR3 coding DNA: TGTGCCAGCAGCCAAGATCAGTGGGACACTGAAGCTTTCTTT.

This clonotype was found many times. The chain is built from TRBV3-1 and TRBJ2-5; tentative D call: TRBD2 (6 bases). The CDR3 has 17 residues. V gave up 4 bases and J gave up 1 base, with 19 bases separating them. CDR1 LGHDT and CDR2 YNNKEL come from the germline V gene (reference sequence). CDR3 sequence (DNA): TGTGCCAGCAGCCCAAACCAAGTAGCGGACCCCCAAGAGACCCAGTACTTC. Encoded protein: CASSPNQVADPQETQYF.

This clonotype was detected ten times or more. The rearrangement joins TRBV6-1 to TRBJ2-5; 7 nucleotides match TRBD2. After removal of 8 bases from V and 5 bases from J, the junction contained 11 bases not matched to a gene. This CDR3 is built from 14 residues. CDR1 is MNHNS and CDR2 is SASEGT in the germline V gene. CDR3 coding DNA: TGTGCCAGCGGACCAGCGGGGCATGAGGAGACCCAGTACTTC. This translates into CASGPAGHEETQYF.

This clonotype was seen at least ten times. The chain has TRBV24-1 and TRBJ1-1; no firm D call. This CDR3 region has 13 residues. Per germline, CDR1 KGHDR and CDR2 SFDVKD. Trimming left V 5 bases short and J 0 bases short, with 6 bases between. In nucleotides, the CDR3 is TGTGCCACCAGTGGGCCTATGAACACTGAAGCTTTCTTT. Encoded protein: CATSGPMNTEAFF.

This clonotype was found many times. CDR3 loop: CASSLGQGQPQHF. CDR3 coding DNA: TGTGCCAGCAGCTTAGGTCAGGGCCAGCCCCAGCATTTT. The gene calls are TRBV7-2 and TRBJ1-5; tentatively, D is TRBD1 (5 bases). Trimming took 1 base from V and 7 from J, leaving 8 bases between them. This CDR3 has 13 residues. Germline CDR1 SGHTA, CDR2 FQGNSA.